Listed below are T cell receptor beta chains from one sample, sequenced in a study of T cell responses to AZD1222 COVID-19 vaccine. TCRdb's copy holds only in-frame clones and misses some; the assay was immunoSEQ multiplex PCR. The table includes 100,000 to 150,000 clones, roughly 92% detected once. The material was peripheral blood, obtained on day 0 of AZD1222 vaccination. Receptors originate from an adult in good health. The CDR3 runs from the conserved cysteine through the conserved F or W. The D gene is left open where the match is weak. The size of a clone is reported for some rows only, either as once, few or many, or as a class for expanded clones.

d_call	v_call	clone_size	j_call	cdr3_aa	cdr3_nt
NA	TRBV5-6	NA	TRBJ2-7	CASSLTIPSSYEQYF	TGTGCCAGCAGCTTGACAATTCCTTCCTCCTACGAGCAGTACTTC
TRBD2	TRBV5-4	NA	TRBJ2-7	CASSLISGGNEQYF	TGTGCCAGCAGCTTGATTAGCGGGGGTAACGAGCAGTACTTC
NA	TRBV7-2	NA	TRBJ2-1	CASSTSSYNEQFF	TGTGCCAGCAGCACAAGCTCCTACAATGAGCAGTTCTTC
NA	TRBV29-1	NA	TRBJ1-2	CSVGSRETYGYTF	TGCAGCGTTGGAAGCAGGGAAACCTATGGCTACACCTTC
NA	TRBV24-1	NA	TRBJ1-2	CATSSGGNYGYTF	TGTGCCACCTCTTCGGGGGGTAACTATGGCTACACCTTC
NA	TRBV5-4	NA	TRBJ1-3	CASSFGHGVSGNTIYF	TGTGCCAGCAGTTTTGGTCACGGGGTGTCTGGAAACACCATATATTTT
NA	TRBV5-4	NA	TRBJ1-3	CASSLQGLGNTIYF	TGTGCCAGCAGCTTGCAGGGTTTAGGAAACACCATATATTTT
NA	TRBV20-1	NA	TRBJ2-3	CSIRFTDTQYF	TGCAGTATCCGCTTCACAGATACGCAGTATTTT
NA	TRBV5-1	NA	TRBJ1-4	CASSPWGGPTGNEKLFF	TGCGCCAGCAGCCCGTGGGGGGGCCCAACCGGTAATGAAAAACTGTTTTTT
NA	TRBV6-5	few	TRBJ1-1	CASTVAWTANTEAFF	TGTGCCAGCACCGTCGCGTGGACAGCAAACACTGAAGCTTTCTTT
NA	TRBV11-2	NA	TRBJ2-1	CASSLSQQTSYNEQFF	TGTGCCAGCAGCTTATCACAACAAACCTCCTACAATGAGCAGTTCTTC
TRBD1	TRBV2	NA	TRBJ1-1	CASRDRGGVRTEAFF	TGTGCCAGCAGGGACAGGGGGGGGGTTCGGACTGAAGCTTTCTTT
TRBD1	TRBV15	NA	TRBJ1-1	CATSREQGTEAFF	TGTGCCACCAGCAGAGAACAGGGGACTGAAGCTTTCTTT
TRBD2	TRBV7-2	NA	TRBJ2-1	CASSIDSSGYNEQFF	TGTGCCAGCAGTATCGATTCTAGCGGATACAATGAGCAGTTCTTC
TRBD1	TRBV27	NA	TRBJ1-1	CASSWTGPNTEAFF	TGTGCCAGCAGCTGGACAGGGCCGAACACTGAAGCTTTCTTT
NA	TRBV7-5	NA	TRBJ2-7	CVRSLASGTYYEQYF	TGTGTCAGAAGCTTAGCATCAGGAACCTACTACGAGCAGTACTTC
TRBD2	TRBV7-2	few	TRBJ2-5	CASSPLGTSGGLETQYF	TGTGCCAGCAGCCCACTCGGGACTAGCGGGGGGTTGGAGACCCAGTACTTC
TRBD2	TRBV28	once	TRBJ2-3	CASSPGTSGADTQYF	TGTGCCAGCAGTCCCGGGACTAGCGGAGCAGATACGCAGTATTTT
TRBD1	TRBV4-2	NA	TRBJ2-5	CASSQDYDRGQETQYF	TGTGCCAGCAGCCAAGATTACGACAGGGGACAAGAGACCCAGTACTTC
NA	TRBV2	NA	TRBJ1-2	CASSRVNYGYTF	TGTGCCAGCAGCCGAGTGAACTATGGCTACACCTTC
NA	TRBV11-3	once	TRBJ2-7	CASSPDSSYEQYF	TGTGCCAGCAGCCCCGATAGCTCCTACGAGCAGTACTTC
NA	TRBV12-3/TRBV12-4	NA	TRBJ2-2	CASSSWGTGELFF	TGTGCCAGCAGTTCATGGGGAACCGGGGAGCTGTTTTTT
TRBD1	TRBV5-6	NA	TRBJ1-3	CASRLVDRVIGNTIYF	TGTGCCAGCAGGCTGGTGGACAGGGTGATCGGAAACACCATATATTTT
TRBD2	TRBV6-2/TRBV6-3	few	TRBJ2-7	CASSGGGYEQYF	TGTGCCAGCAGTGGGGGGGGCTACGAGCAGTACTTC
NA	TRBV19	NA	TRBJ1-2	CASRNREGTYGYTF	TGTGCCAGTAGGAACCGTGAGGGCACCTATGGCTACACCTTC
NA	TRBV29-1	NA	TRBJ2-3	CSAGFTDTQYF	TGCAGCGCCGGATTCACAGATACGCAGTATTTT
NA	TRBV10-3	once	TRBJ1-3	CATQAAGNTIYF	TGTGCCACCCAGGCTGCGGGAAACACCATATATTTT
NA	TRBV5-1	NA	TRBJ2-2	CASSGFPGELFF	TGCGCCAGCTCGGGGTTTCCGGGGGAGCTGTTTTTT
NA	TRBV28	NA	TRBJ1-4	CASSLGQINEKLFF	TGTGCCAGCAGTCTAGGACAGATTAATGAAAAACTGTTTTTT
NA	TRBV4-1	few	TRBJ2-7	CASSQFAGRPYEQYF	TGCGCCAGCAGCCAATTCGCAGGGCGTCCCTACGAGCAGTACTTC
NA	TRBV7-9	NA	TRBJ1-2	CASSFAEGDYGYTF	TGTGCCAGCAGCTTCGCGGAGGGGGACTATGGCTACACCTTC
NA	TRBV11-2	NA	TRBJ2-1	CASSLARVFINEQFF	TGTGCCAGCAGCTTAGCCCGGGTCTTCATAAATGAGCAGTTCTTC
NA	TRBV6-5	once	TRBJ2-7	CASSQQGYEQYF	TGTGCCAGCAGTCAACAGGGTTACGAGCAGTACTTC
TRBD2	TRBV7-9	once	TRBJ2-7	CASSSTRRGGREQYF	TGTGCCAGCAGCTCCACCCGGCGGGGGGGCCGGGAGCAGTACTTC
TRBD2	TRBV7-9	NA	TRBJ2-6	CASSPSGGNGPGANVLTF	TGTGCCAGCAGCCCATCCGGGGGGAACGGGCCTGGGGCCAACGTCCTGACTTTC
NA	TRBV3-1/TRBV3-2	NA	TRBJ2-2	CASRDPNTGELFF	TGTGCCAGCAGGGATCCGAACACCGGGGAGCTGTTTTTT
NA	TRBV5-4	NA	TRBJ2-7	CASSFGVSSYEQYF	TGTGCCAGCAGCTTCGGTGTGAGCTCCTACGAGCAGTACTTC
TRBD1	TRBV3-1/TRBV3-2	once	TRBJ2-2	CASSRGQGQNTGELFF	TGTGCCAGCAGCCGCGGACAGGGACAAAACACCGGGGAGCTGTTTTTT
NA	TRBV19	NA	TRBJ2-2	CASSALGELFF	TGTGCCAGTAGTGCCCTAGGGGAGCTGTTTTTT
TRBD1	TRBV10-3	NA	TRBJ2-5	CAISETGEGTQYF	TGTGCCATCAGTGAAACAGGGGAAGGGACCCAGTACTTC
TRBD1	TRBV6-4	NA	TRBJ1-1	CASSDSGTGQHEAFF	TGTGCCAGCAGTGACTCTGGGACAGGGCAGCATGAAGCTTTCTTT
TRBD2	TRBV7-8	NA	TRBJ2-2	CASSLRLAATGELFF	TGTGCCAGCAGCTTACGACTAGCGGCAACCGGGGAGCTGTTTTTT
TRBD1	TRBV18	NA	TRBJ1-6	CASSSGQNSPLHF	TGTGCCAGCTCATCGGGACAGAATTCACCCCTCCACTTT
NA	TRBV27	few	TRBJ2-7	CASTRGGEYEQYF	TGTGCCAGCACGCGCGGCGGGGAATACGAGCAGTACTTC
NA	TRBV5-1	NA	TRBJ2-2	CASSLSRGSDTGELFF	TGCGCCAGCAGCTTGAGCAGGGGATCGGACACCGGGGAGCTGTTTTTT
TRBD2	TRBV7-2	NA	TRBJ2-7	CASSFIPTSGAYEQYF	TGTGCCAGCAGCTTTATTCCCACTAGCGGGGCATACGAGCAGTACTTC
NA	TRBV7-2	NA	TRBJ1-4	CASSSGLIGGLNEKLFF	TGTGCCAGCAGCTCTGGACTTATTGGGGGACTGAATGAAAAACTGTTTTTT
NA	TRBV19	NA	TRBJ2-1	CASSQAGRNNEQFF	TGTGCCAGTAGCCAAGCGGGCCGCAACAATGAGCAGTTCTTC
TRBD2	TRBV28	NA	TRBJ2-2	CASSSPIARGVREGLNTGELFF	TGTGCCAGCAGTTCCCCCATAGCCCGCGGCGTGCGGGAGGGCCTGAACACCGGGGAGCTGTTTTTT
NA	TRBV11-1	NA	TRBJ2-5	CASSSNTQETQYF	TGTGCCAGCAGCTCCAATACCCAAGAGACCCAGTACTTC
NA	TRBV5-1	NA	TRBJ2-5	CASSLGLGETQYF	TGCGCCAGCAGCTTGGGCCTCGGGGAGACCCAGTACTTC
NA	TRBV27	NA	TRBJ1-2	CASSPVQTNYGYTF	TGTGCCAGCAGTCCAGTTCAGACGAACTATGGCTACACCTTC
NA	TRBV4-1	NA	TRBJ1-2	CASSLQVDYGYTF	TGCGCCAGCAGCCTACAGGTCGACTATGGCTACACCTTC
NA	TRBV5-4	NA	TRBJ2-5	CASSSRGAETQYF	TGTGCCAGCAGCTCGCGGGGCGCGGAGACCCAGTACTTC
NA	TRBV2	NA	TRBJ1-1	CASSEGKPNTEAFF	TGTGCCAGCAGTGAGGGGAAGCCCAACACTGAAGCTTTCTTT
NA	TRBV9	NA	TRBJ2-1	CASSVARSSYNEQFF	TGTGCCAGCAGCGTAGCGAGGAGCTCCTACAATGAGCAGTTCTTC
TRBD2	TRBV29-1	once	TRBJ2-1	CSAAGGRPNEQFF	TGCAGCGCAGCAGGCGGGAGGCCCAATGAGCAGTTCTTC
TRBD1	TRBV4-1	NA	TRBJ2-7	CASSQGTGYYEQYF	TGCGCCAGCAGCCAAGGGACAGGGTACTACGAGCAGTACTTC
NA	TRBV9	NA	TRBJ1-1	CASSAYNTEAFF	TGTGCCAGCAGCGCATACAACACTGAAGCTTTCTTT
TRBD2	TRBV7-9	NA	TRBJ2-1	CASSSMGLALDEQFF	TGTGCCAGCAGCTCAATGGGACTAGCGCTCGATGAGCAGTTCTTC